This TCR beta chain is drawn from a study of shared clonotypes between healthy human individuals. The overall study: Each donor had three CD4 naive, three CD4 memory, two CD8 naive and one CD8 memory plate.

Remarks on this clone: As yet, its antigen is unknown.

Assay execution took place at the deep level. Repertoires were generated with immunoSEQ multiplex PCR, while TCRdb's copy carries only in-frame clones and drops some. The data contain 150,000 to 200,000 clones, approximately 61% of them seen just once; the ten biggest clones take up under 11%. Overall study results and limits: Sequencing depth was a factor that was expected to affect clonotype sharing among donors.

V lost 5 bases, J lost 6 bases, and 13 bases lay in between. The CDR3 covers 13 residues. CDR1 and CDR2 from the germline V gene are KGHSH and LQKENI. The rearrangement links TRBV18 to TRBJ1-1; D unresolved. Material: memory CD4+ T cells sorted from blood. The subset is: CD45RA-negative fraction. The receptor was derived from a man younger than 45 in good health. The CDR3 bases are TGTGCCAGCTCATCAAGACTACGTCCTGAAGCTTTCTTT. It codes for CASSSRLRPEAFF.